A selection of T cell receptor beta chains follows, all from one sample in a study of CD8+CD57+ T cells in acquired aplastic anemia. Each CDR3 protein gets one entry after TCRdb re-called the reads with MiXCR. The sample has some 150,000 distinct CDR3 sequences, 65% to 75% seen once. Sequenced material: sorted CD4+, CD8+, or CD8+CD57+ T cells (not recorded which) from PBMCs. The receptors originated from a human donor with aplastic anemia. CDR3s include the opening cysteine and the closing phenylalanine or tryptophan. A D gene is named only where the DNA matches it firmly. Only part of the rows carry a size: once, few, many, or a class if the clone is expanded.

CDR3 DNA: TGTGCCAGTAGTATGACGGACAAGAGACGGGACACCATATATTTT
CDR3 protein: CASSMTDKRRDTIYF
clone size: NA
J gene: TRBJ1-3
V gene: TRBV19
D gene: NA

CDR3 DNA: TGTGCCATCAGTTCCCAGGAAACTTCGGGTAACTATGGCTACACCTTC
CDR3 protein: CAISSQETSGNYGYTF
clone size: few
J gene: TRBJ1-2
V gene: TRBV10-3
D gene: NA

CDR3 DNA: TGTGCCAGCAGCTTAGTTGGCGGGGACAATACCTACGAGCAGTACTTC
CDR3 protein: CASSLVGGDNTYEQYF
clone size: once
J gene: TRBJ2-7
V gene: TRBV7-9
D gene: NA

CDR3 DNA: TGTGCCATCAGTGGGGCCGGGAGTGGCGGCACTGAAGCTTTCTTT
CDR3 protein: CAISGAGSGGTEAFF
clone size: NA
J gene: TRBJ1-1
V gene: TRBV10-3
D gene: NA

CDR3 DNA: TGCGCCAGCAGCCAGCTTACAGGGGCCTATAATTCACCCCTCCACTTT
CDR3 protein: CASSQLTGAYNSPLHF
clone size: NA
J gene: TRBJ1-6
V gene: TRBV7-8
D gene: TRBD1

CDR3 DNA: TGCAGTGCTAGTGGGTTGTGGAGGGGGGACAATGAGCAGTTCTTC
CDR3 protein: CSASGLWRGDNEQFF
clone size: NA
J gene: TRBJ2-1
V gene: TRBV20-1
D gene: NA

CDR3 DNA: TGCAGCGTACGGGACAGCAACTATGGCTACACCTTC
CDR3 protein: CSVRDSNYGYTF
clone size: NA
J gene: TRBJ1-2
V gene: TRBV29-1
D gene: TRBD1

CDR3 DNA: TGTGCCAGCAGCTTAGTGCTGGGCGGGAACACTGAAGCTTTCTTT
CDR3 protein: CASSLVLGGNTEAFF
clone size: NA
J gene: TRBJ1-1
V gene: TRBV11-2
D gene: NA

CDR3 DNA: TGTGCCATCAGTGAGTCGATGCGAGCTAACTATGGCTACACCTTC
CDR3 protein: CAISESMRANYGYTF
clone size: NA
J gene: TRBJ1-2
V gene: TRBV10-3
D gene: NA

CDR3 DNA: TGCGCCAGCAGCCAAGATCCGCAGGGTCCAATCACCGGGGAGCTGTTTTTT
CDR3 protein: CASSQDPQGPITGELFF
clone size: NA
J gene: TRBJ2-2
V gene: TRBV4-3
D gene: NA

CDR3 DNA: TGTGCCAGCAGTGTCGTCCACAATGAGCAGTTCTTC
CDR3 protein: CASSVVHNEQFF
clone size: NA
J gene: TRBJ2-1
V gene: TRBV25-1
D gene: NA

CDR3 DNA: TGTGCCAGCAGTTATTCCCGGAACTCCTACGAGCAGTACTTC
CDR3 protein: CASSYSRNSYEQYF
clone size: NA
J gene: TRBJ2-7
V gene: TRBV6-9
D gene: NA

CDR3 DNA: TGTGCCACCAGTGATACCGGACAGGGGTCCTCCTATGGCTACACCTTC
CDR3 protein: CATSDTGQGSSYGYTF
clone size: NA
J gene: TRBJ1-2
V gene: TRBV24-1
D gene: TRBD1

CDR3 DNA: TGCGCCAGCAGTGAGTCCGGCAGGGGCCTGCATGGCTACACCTTC
CDR3 protein: CASSESGRGLHGYTF
clone size: many
J gene: TRBJ1-2
V gene: TRBV10-2
D gene: NA

CDR3 DNA: TGCAGTGCGGAGGGGACTAGCGGGGCCGAGACCCAGTACTTC
CDR3 protein: CSAEGTSGAETQYF
clone size: few
J gene: TRBJ2-5
V gene: TRBV20-1
D gene: TRBD2

CDR3 DNA: TGTGCCACCCGGGGGGACAGGGGATATTCCGGGGAGCTGTTTTTT
CDR3 protein: CATRGDRGYSGELFF
clone size: NA
J gene: TRBJ2-2
V gene: TRBV25-1
D gene: TRBD1

CDR3 DNA: TGTGCCACCACGCAGGGGGCAGAAGAGACCCAGTACTTC
CDR3 protein: CATTQGAEETQYF
clone size: NA
J gene: TRBJ2-5
V gene: TRBV7-2
D gene: TRBD1

CDR3 DNA: TGTGCCAGCAGCTTGGGGGGGGTTCCCAATCAGCCCCAGCATTTT
CDR3 protein: CASSLGGVPNQPQHF
clone size: NA
J gene: TRBJ1-5
V gene: TRBV5-4
D gene: NA

CDR3 DNA: TGTGCCAGCAGTTTAGCCCGACTGTCCCAGGGCGAGCAGTACTTC
CDR3 protein: CASSLARLSQGEQYF
clone size: NA
J gene: TRBJ2-7
V gene: TRBV12-3/TRBV12-4
D gene: NA

CDR3 DNA: TGCAGTGCAGAAGACAGGGGGCGGGAGCAGTACTTC
CDR3 protein: CSAEDRGREQYF
clone size: large
J gene: TRBJ2-7
V gene: TRBV20-1
D gene: TRBD1